This TCR beta chain stems from a study of beta chain features in type 1 diabetes. Study summary: Sorted cells from all samples, numbering approximately 100 million, were examined. Findings and limits, study-wide: Any HLA-type effect on TCRB rearrangement remained unresolved here. There was a moderate but significant shortening of TCRB CDR3s in all four CD4+ subsets of Type 1 diabetes patients. The similarity of naive, central memory and Treg TCRB repertoires appeared greater among patients than among healthy donors.

The authors reverse transcribed all of the isolated RNA, so sequencing captured expressed TCRB transcripts. TCRdb's table, derived via immunoSEQ multiplex PCR, lists solely in-frame clones and lacks some. In the table there are around 180,000 clones, about 7.9% of which are singletons. Once sorted, every population was more than 98% pure. This clone was found many times. Its cognate antigen is unknown. This receptor was identified in a young man with type 1 diabetes. Sequencing input: central memory CD4+ T cells from blood.

The CDR3 DNA sequence: TGTGCCAGCAGCCAAATGCCGGGCGGAGGGGGGGATGAGCAGTTCTTC. Residues: CASSQMPGGGGDEQFF. This sequence joins TRBV4-2 and TRBJ2-1, with a weak D call TRBD2 (7 bases). Trimming removed 2 bases from V and 8 bases from J, with 19 bases in between. Germline lookup yields CDR1 LGHNA and CDR2 YNFKEQ. The length of the CDR3 is 16 residues.